Here is one T cell receptor (beta chain) with its context. Its target is not known. This sample is drawn from a study of cytomegalovirus exposure and HLA in healthy donors. Study-wide results and caveats: Presence/absence analysis assumed near-uniform sequencing depth across donors. Rare TCR sequences predominated, though certain public TCRs were found in many donors. For TCR beta chains, V- and J-gene trimming was later linked to a missense DCLRE1C variant.

It was with 60 Vbeta and 13 Jbeta primers that the PCR ran. Sequencing used immunoSEQ multiplex PCR; TCRdb keeps in-frame clones, though not all of them. This sample has fewer than 200,000 clones, with about 12% found just once. The TCR sequence derives from a middle-aged man in good health and CMV-seropositive. Sequences were obtained from PBMCs.

DNA of the CDR3: TGTGCCTGGAGCCGCGGGACAGTGAACACTGAAGCTTTCTTT. Translation gives CAWSRGTVNTEAFF. The chain couples TRBV30 to TRBJ1-1; 7 bases are a match to TRBD1. Germline V gives CDR1 GTSNPN, CDR2 SVGIG (reference sequence). CDR3 length: 14 amino acids. V shed 3 bases and J 0 bases; nucleotides not matched to a gene: 4.